The clone carrying this T cell receptor beta chain has a count of ten or more. The antigen remains undetermined. Trimming removed 0 bases from V and 3 bases from J, with 10 bases in between. From germline, CDR1 is SGHRS and CDR2 YFSETQ. The CDR3 covers 15 residues. TCRdb fed the 5' RACE reads into MiXCR, producing one record per CDR3 protein. The data contain tens of thousands of distinct CDR3 sequences, around 4% of them singletons. The sample belongs to a study of neurological immune-mediated disorders. Study-level points and caveats: In HTLV-1-associated myelopathy, TCR clonal expansion was greatest, and in multiple sclerosis it was least, below healthy controls.

Unsorted libraries were derived from 2 million PBMCs stored at -80 C. Sequencing used PBMCs. This sequence originates from a man aged 25-40 years with multiple sclerosis. The chain uses TRBV5-1 and TRBJ2-1; D possibly corresponds to TRBD2 (6 bases). The CDR3 spells CASSLGRRDYNEQFF. Written as DNA, the CDR3 is TGCGCCAGCAGCTTGGGGAGGAGGGACTACAATGAGCAGTTCTTC.